The following is a T cell receptor beta chain sequence with its context. Authors' data handling: Reference gene primer amplification gave estimated nucleated cell counts. The protocol was immunoSEQ multiplex PCR, while the TCRdb copy is restricted to in-frame clones and leaves out a portion. The DNA was the basis for D and trimming; V, J and clone size are from that table. In the table there are nearly 90,000 clones, approximately 88% of which are singletons. The record originates from a study of blood T cell repertoires in COVID-19. About the research overall: COVID-19 samples, acute and convalescent, were from the United States, Italy and Spain.

J lost 0 bases, V lost 4 bases, and 6 bases had no gene match. The CDR3 is made up of 17 amino acids. Germline CDR1 reads WSHSY; CDR2 reads SAAADI. This sequence originates from a man at least 80 years old with acute or convalescent COVID-19. The chain uses TRBV10-2 and TRBJ2-5, with 12 bases matching TRBD2. The specimen was peripheral blood. CDR3 nucleotide sequence: TGCGCCAGCAGTGTACTCCTAGCGGGGGGGTACCAAGAGACCCAGTACTTC. Its translation is CASSVLLAGGYQETQYF.